A selection of T cell receptor beta chains follows, all from one sample in a study of T cells in Graves' hyperthyroidism and ophthalmopathy. TCRdb reprocessed the multiplex PCR reads via MiXCR and lists one record per CDR3 protein. Altogether about 200,000 distinct CDR3 sequences are present, about a sixth being singletons, with the ten largest covering roughly 55%. The specimen sequenced was blood. The origin of the receptors is a woman between 45 and 60 years old with Graves' hyperthyroidism. CDR3s include the opening cysteine and the closing phenylalanine or tryptophan. A D gene is named only where the DNA matches it firmly. Size values are once, few and many counts, or a class for expanded clones, and some rows have none.

clone_size: -; j_call: TRBJ2-6; v_call: TRBV27; d_call: TRBD1; cdr3_aa: CASSFRGRANVLTF; cdr3_nt: TGTGCCAGCAGTTTTAGGGGGCGGGCCAACGTCCTGACTTTC
clone_size: many; j_call: TRBJ2-7; v_call: TRBV29-1; d_call: TRBD2; cdr3_aa: CSVGGLAGPYEQYF; cdr3_nt: TGCAGCGTTGGGGGACTAGCGGGTCCCTACGAGCAGTACTTC
clone_size: many; j_call: TRBJ2-2; v_call: TRBV7-2; d_call: -; cdr3_aa: CASTRDAAAGELFF; cdr3_nt: TGTGCCAGCACCCGGGACGCGGCAGCCGGGGAGCTGTTTTTT
clone_size: -; j_call: TRBJ2-5; v_call: TRBV5-1; d_call: TRBD1; cdr3_aa: CASSLARGRQETQYF; cdr3_nt: TGCGCCAGCAGCTTGGCCAGGGGGAGACAAGAGACCCAGTACTTC
clone_size: many; j_call: TRBJ2-7; v_call: TRBV7-3; d_call: TRBD1; cdr3_aa: CASSPSGQFDSYEQYF; cdr3_nt: TGTGCCAGCAGCCCTTCGGGACAGTTTGACTCCTACGAGCAGTACTTC
clone_size: -; j_call: TRBJ2-7; v_call: TRBV6-1; d_call: -; cdr3_aa: CASSQLGTESYEQYF; cdr3_nt: TGTGCCAGCAGCCAACTCGGGACCGAGTCCTACGAGCAGTACTTC
clone_size: -; j_call: TRBJ2-7; v_call: TRBV5-1; d_call: TRBD1; cdr3_aa: CASSPKGGQGSYEQYF; cdr3_nt: TGCGCCAGCAGCCCCAAGGGGGGACAGGGATCCTACGAGCAGTACTTC
clone_size: -; j_call: TRBJ2-7; v_call: TRBV12-3/TRBV12-4; d_call: -; cdr3_aa: CASSDPTSSYEQYF; cdr3_nt: TGTGCCAGCAGCGATCCGACTAGCTCCTACGAGCAGTACTTC
clone_size: -; j_call: TRBJ2-5; v_call: TRBV9; d_call: TRBD2; cdr3_aa: CASSPQASGKETQYF; cdr3_nt: TGTGCCAGCAGCCCACAGGCTAGCGGAAAAGAGACCCAGTACTTC
clone_size: few; j_call: TRBJ2-2; v_call: TRBV20-1; d_call: TRBD2; cdr3_aa: CSASNGLAANTGELFF; cdr3_nt: TGCAGTGCTTCCAACGGACTAGCGGCCAACACCGGGGAGCTGTTTTTT
clone_size: many; j_call: TRBJ2-7; v_call: TRBV20-1; d_call: TRBD1; cdr3_aa: CSARDLNRGYEQYF; cdr3_nt: TGCAGTGCTAGAGATCTTAACAGGGGGTACGAGCAGTACTTC
clone_size: -; j_call: TRBJ1-2; v_call: TRBV27; d_call: -; cdr3_aa: CASSLLGAHDYTF; cdr3_nt: TGTGCCAGCAGTTTATTGGGGGCTCATGACTACACCTTC
clone_size: few; j_call: TRBJ2-1; v_call: TRBV12-3/TRBV12-4; d_call: -; cdr3_aa: CASSRTSIVNEQFF; cdr3_nt: TGTGCCAGCAGTAGAACATCTATTGTCAATGAGCAGTTCTTC
clone_size: many; j_call: TRBJ2-5; v_call: TRBV3-1; d_call: TRBD2; cdr3_aa: CASSPRLAGGQETQYF; cdr3_nt: TGTGCCAGCAGCCCTAGACTAGCGGGAGGACAAGAGACCCAGTACTTC
clone_size: few; j_call: TRBJ1-5; v_call: TRBV7-7; d_call: -; cdr3_aa: CASSLAPNQPQHF; cdr3_nt: TGTGCTAGCAGCTTAGCGCCCAATCAGCCCCAGCATTTT
clone_size: -; j_call: TRBJ2-5; v_call: TRBV5-5; d_call: -; cdr3_aa: CASSLIPSQETQYF; cdr3_nt: TGTGCCAGCAGCTTGATCCCCTCGCAAGAGACCCAGTACTTC
clone_size: few; j_call: TRBJ2-7; v_call: TRBV27; d_call: TRBD1; cdr3_aa: CASSPRTGWGYEQYF; cdr3_nt: TGTGCCAGCAGTCCGCGGACAGGTTGGGGCTACGAGCAGTACTTC
clone_size: few; j_call: TRBJ2-7; v_call: TRBV4-1; d_call: -; cdr3_aa: CASSQGGRPLIYEQYF; cdr3_nt: TGCGCCAGCAGCCAAGGGGGGCGGCCACTTATTTACGAGCAGTACTTC
clone_size: many; j_call: TRBJ2-1; v_call: TRBV5-1; d_call: TRBD2; cdr3_aa: CASSIGLAGDGNEQFF; cdr3_nt: TGCGCCAGCAGCATAGGACTAGCGGGAGATGGCAATGAGCAGTTCTTC
clone_size: many; j_call: TRBJ1-1; v_call: TRBV10-3; d_call: TRBD1; cdr3_aa: CAISEFFRQGDEAFF; cdr3_nt: TGTGCCATCAGTGAGTTTTTCCGACAGGGGGATGAAGCTTTCTTT
clone_size: few; j_call: TRBJ1-4; v_call: TRBV19; d_call: TRBD1; cdr3_aa: CASTWDRASEKLFF; cdr3_nt: TGTGCCAGTACTTGGGACAGGGCATCGGAAAAACTGTTTTTT
clone_size: -; j_call: TRBJ2-7; v_call: TRBV6-1; d_call: -; cdr3_aa: CASRVTGSYEQYF; cdr3_nt: TGTGCCAGCAGGGTGACAGGATCCTACGAGCAGTACTTC
clone_size: -; j_call: TRBJ2-7; v_call: TRBV5-1; d_call: TRBD2; cdr3_aa: CASSQDSGASGRTSSSYEQYF; cdr3_nt: TGCGCCAGCAGCCAAGATTCGGGGGCTAGCGGGAGGACCTCAAGCTCCTACGAGCAGTACTTC
clone_size: -; j_call: TRBJ1-3; v_call: TRBV20-1; d_call: -; cdr3_aa: CSARSGAPSGNTIYF; cdr3_nt: TGCAGTGCTAGATCCGGGGCACCCTCTGGAAACACCATATATTTT
clone_size: -; j_call: TRBJ1-5; v_call: TRBV11-2; d_call: -; cdr3_aa: CASSQDLGGGQPQHF; cdr3_nt: TGTGCCAGCAGCCAAGATTTGGGGGGAGGGCAGCCCCAGCATTTT
clone_size: -; j_call: TRBJ1-6; v_call: TRBV5-1; d_call: -; cdr3_aa: CASSSTELNSPLHF; cdr3_nt: TGCGCCAGCAGCTCGACTGAATTAAATTCACCCCTCCACTTT
clone_size: once; j_call: TRBJ2-7; v_call: TRBV29-1; d_call: TRBD1; cdr3_aa: CSVNPLGQGFYEQYF; cdr3_nt: TGCAGCGTCAACCCCCTAGGACAGGGATTCTACGAGCAGTACTTC
clone_size: many; j_call: TRBJ2-5; v_call: TRBV11-3; d_call: TRBD1; cdr3_aa: CASSPRGLRQETQYF; cdr3_nt: TGTGCCAGCAGCCCTAGGGGGCTAAGACAAGAGACCCAGTACTTC
clone_size: few; j_call: TRBJ2-2; v_call: TRBV24-1; d_call: -; cdr3_aa: CATSDLDSGPTGELFF; cdr3_nt: TGTGCCACCAGTGATTTGGATAGCGGCCCCACCGGGGAGCTGTTTTTT
clone_size: few; j_call: TRBJ1-3; v_call: TRBV6-2/TRBV6-3; d_call: -; cdr3_aa: CASRISGNTIYF; cdr3_nt: TGTGCCAGCAGAATCTCTGGAAACACCATATATTTT
clone_size: -; j_call: TRBJ2-1; v_call: TRBV20-1; d_call: TRBD1; cdr3_aa: CSARLDRGYNEQFF; cdr3_nt: TGCAGTGCTAGGTTGGACAGGGGTTACAATGAGCAGTTCTTC
clone_size: -; j_call: TRBJ2-1; v_call: TRBV27; d_call: -; cdr3_aa: CASSPSGPVYNEQFF; cdr3_nt: TGTGCCAGCAGTCCAAGCGGGCCCGTTTACAATGAGCAGTTCTTC
clone_size: -; j_call: TRBJ2-7; v_call: TRBV5-6; d_call: -; cdr3_aa: CASRKGTHLYEQYF; cdr3_nt: TGTGCCAGCAGAAAGGGGACTCATCTCTACGAGCAGTACTTC
clone_size: few; j_call: TRBJ1-2; v_call: TRBV18; d_call: -; cdr3_aa: CASSPPRGSRPYGYTF; cdr3_nt: TGTGCCAGCTCACCACCTCGGGGCTCCAGGCCGTATGGCTACACCTTC
clone_size: -; j_call: TRBJ2-7; v_call: TRBV6-1; d_call: -; cdr3_aa: CASSTRDTSYEQYF; cdr3_nt: TGTGCCAGCAGTACCCGGGACACCTCCTACGAGCAGTACTTC
clone_size: many; j_call: TRBJ2-7; v_call: TRBV6-2/TRBV6-3; d_call: -; cdr3_aa: CATVRTESYEQYF; cdr3_nt: TGTGCCACCGTGAGGACAGAATCCTACGAGCAGTACTTC
clone_size: -; j_call: TRBJ1-1; v_call: TRBV10-2; d_call: -; cdr3_aa: CASSDFDSPRGLTEAFF; cdr3_nt: TGCGCCAGCAGTGATTTCGACAGCCCTCGGGGACTCACTGAAGCTTTCTTT
clone_size: few; j_call: TRBJ2-7; v_call: TRBV4-2; d_call: -; cdr3_aa: CASSQPRTVYEQYF; cdr3_nt: TGTGCCAGCAGCCAACCAAGGACAGTCTACGAGCAGTACTTC
clone_size: many; j_call: TRBJ2-1; v_call: TRBV7-8; d_call: -; cdr3_aa: CASSAQVEQFF; cdr3_nt: TGTGCCAGCAGCGCCCAAGTTGAGCAGTTCTTC
clone_size: many; j_call: TRBJ2-3; v_call: TRBV19; d_call: TRBD1; cdr3_aa: CASSPSDRVLGTDTQYF; cdr3_nt: TGTGCCAGTAGTCCCTCGGACAGGGTACTCGGCACAGATACGCAGTATTTT
clone_size: -; j_call: TRBJ1-6; v_call: TRBV9; d_call: TRBD1; cdr3_aa: CASSVDQTGGLWNSPLHF; cdr3_nt: TGTGCCAGCAGCGTAGACCAGACAGGGGGTTTATGGAATTCACCCCTCCACTTT
clone_size: -; j_call: TRBJ1-4; v_call: TRBV3-1; d_call: -; cdr3_aa: CASSPVVRVTNEKLFF; cdr3_nt: TGTGCCAGCAGCCCGGTGGTTCGAGTAACTAATGAAAAACTGTTTTTT
clone_size: few; j_call: TRBJ2-7; v_call: TRBV19; d_call: -; cdr3_aa: CASGGTEYEQYF; cdr3_nt: TGTGCCAGTGGGGGAACGGAGTACGAGCAGTACTTC
clone_size: -; j_call: TRBJ2-3; v_call: TRBV20-1; d_call: TRBD2; cdr3_aa: CSARGLVGSTDTQYF; cdr3_nt: TGCAGTGCTAGGGGACTAGTGGGAAGCACAGATACGCAGTATTTT
clone_size: many; j_call: TRBJ1-1; v_call: TRBV6-1; d_call: -; cdr3_aa: CASSVDTGGTEAFF; cdr3_nt: TGTGCCAGCAGTGTCGACACCGGTGGGACTGAAGCTTTCTTT
clone_size: many; j_call: TRBJ2-7; v_call: TRBV6-5; d_call: -; cdr3_aa: CASSYSARGEVIYEQYF; cdr3_nt: TGTGCCAGCAGTTACTCGGCTAGGGGGGAGGTGATCTACGAGCAGTACTTC
clone_size: many; j_call: TRBJ2-3; v_call: TRBV7-9; d_call: -; cdr3_aa: CASSLTDHTQYF; cdr3_nt: TGTGCCAGCAGCTTAACTGATCATACGCAGTATTTT